The clone carrying this TCR beta chain turned up a few times. Its antigen is not known. It was RNA transcripts that yielded the amplified TCR beta CDR3 regions. Researchers ran a first-round RT-PCR on the TCR CDR3 using the HTBI primer set. TCRdb fed the multiplex PCR reads into MiXCR, producing one record per CDR3 protein. The sample yields hundreds of thousands of distinct CDR3 sequences, over 15% seen once. This specimen comes from a study of T cells in Graves' hyperthyroidism and ophthalmopathy. General study points: By a 13 V-J model, ophthalmopathy was set apart from stable hyperthyroidism.

CDR3 size: 14 residues. V lost 0 bases and J lost 4, with 9 bases in between. Germline V CDR1 and CDR2: SGHAT, FQNNGV. Together with thyroid ultrasound, orbital computed tomography, serum thyroxine and TRAb, clinical symptoms were used for diagnoses. This clonotype originated in a woman between 18 and 29 years old with Graves' hyperthyroidism. The sample was blood. The chain is built from TRBV11-2 and TRBJ1-2; a weak D match, TRBD1 (6 bases). CDR3 residues: CASSLDRGGYGYTF. The DNA of the CDR3 is TGTGCCAGCAGCTTAGACAGGGGAGGCTATGGCTACACCTTC.